This entry describes one TCR beta chain. Its antigen is undetermined. Losses at the gene ends were 0 bases for V and 3 bases for J; bases not matched to a gene: 0. There are 16 residues in the CDR3. Germline CDR1 and CDR2: SGHDT and YYEEEE. This sample was taken from a study of vaccination and CD4 T cells after COVID-19. The overall study: Post-vaccination samples were procured at a median of roughly 70 days following dose two (range 14 to 241).

Study-wide points: Spike mono-reactivity was found in 304 of the 307 vaccine-specific clones identified in convalescent patients.

Oncomine TCR Beta short-read sequencing was applied to DNA from cultured CD4+ T cells. Once CD4+ T cells had been cultured, genomic DNA was extracted from them. MiXCR, applied by TCRdb to the PCR reads, yields one record per CDR3 protein. The table lists 4,600 or so distinct CDR3 sequences, 45% to 70% of them singletons, with 35% to 50% in the top ten. Treatment denoted: 10-day PBMC culture with coronavirus spike peptide pools or control peptides (ViraFEST assay). The unexposed donor provided CD4+ T cells, which were taken before the COVID-19 pandemic (2011-2018). The receptor's source is a human donor in good health. The source material was CD4+ T cells from blood, cultured in vitro. The J gene is TRBJ2-2, the V gene TRBV5-6, with 12 nucleotides matching TRBD1. The CDR3 DNA reads as TGTGCCAGCAGCTTGGGGGACAGGGGGCACACCGGGGAGCTGTTTTTT. Residues: CASSLGDRGHTGELFF.